The 5 T cell receptor beta chains below were found in one sample sequenced in a study of technical replicates of blood from a handful of donors. Profiling relied on immunoSEQ multiplex PCR, and the TCRdb table lists in-frame clones only, not all of them. In the table there are about 83,000 clones, around 94% of which are singletons. Sequencing input: T cells isolated from PBMCs. The source is a human donor in good health.

This CDR3 reads CASSEVGGAKNIQYF. CDR3 coding DNA: TGTGCCAGCAGTGAAGTGGGGGGAGCCAAAAACATTCAGTACTTC. The gene calls are TRBV6-1 and TRBJ2-4, with D possibly TRBD2 on 6 matching bases. The germline V gene encodes CDR1 MNHNS and CDR2 SASEGT. This CDR3 is 15 amino acids long. V lost 1 base and J lost 0, with 7 bases in between.

The rearrangement joins TRBV11-2 to TRBJ2-3; TRBD2 matches at 10 bases. Germline V gene data show CDR1 as SGHAT and CDR2 as FQNNGV. Unmatched junction bases numbered 8, after V lost 2 bases and J lost 3 bases. The CDR3 contains 17 residues. CDR3 loop: CASSLWRRGLATDTQYF. In DNA form, the CDR3 reads TGTGCCAGCAGCTTATGGCGCCGGGGACTAGCGACAGATACGCAGTATTTT.

The chain links TRBV5-6 to TRBJ2-5; 9 bases are shared with TRBD2. Germline CDR1 is SGHDT and CDR2 is YYEEEE. The ends lost 2 bases at V and 2 bases at J; junction bases unmatched: 4. The CDR3 consists of 15 residues. The CDR3 loop reads CASSLAGGGQETQYF. CDR3 bases: TGTGCCAGCAGCTTAGCGGGAGGTGGGCAAGAGACCCAGTACTTC.

The chain uses TRBV9 and TRBJ1-3, with 9 nucleotides matching TRBD1. V lost 2 bases, J lost 8 bases, and 5 bases stayed unmatched. The CDR3 is 14 residues long. In germline, CDR1 is SGDLS, CDR2 YYNGEE. The CDR3 spells CASSVGQGADTIYF. CDR3 bases: TGTGCCAGCAGCGTGGGACAGGGTGCGGACACCATATATTTT.

This chain uses TRBV5-1 with TRBJ1-1, with TRBD1 matching 8 bases. After removal of 5 bases from V and 4 bases from J, the junction contained 7 bases not matched to a gene. The CDR3 sequence is 14 residues long. The germline V gene encodes CDR1 SGHRS and CDR2 YFSETQ. The CDR3 DNA reads as TGCGCCAGCAGTTCTGACAGGGGTGGCACTGAAGCTTTCTTT. Protein: CASSSDRGGTEAFF. Together with reference TRBV5-1 and TRBJ1-1, the CDR3 gives the full variable domain: KAGVTQTPRYLIKTRGQQVTLSCSPISGHRSVSWYQQTPGQGLQFLFEYFSETQRNKGNFPGRFSGRQFSNSRSEMNVSTLELGDSALYLCASSSDRGGTEAFFGQGTRLTVV.